This T cell receptor beta chain derives from a study of early T cells in non-severe SARS-CoV-2 infection. Findings of the study overall: Comparison of clonotypes with VDJdb favored anti-spike CD8 responses while missing private and CD4 specificities.

Attachment of unique molecular identifiers was made to individual cDNA molecules. One entry per CDR3 protein, called by TCRdb with MiXCR from the 5' RACE reads. The sample records under 100,000 distinct CDR3 sequences, roughly 15% being singletons. Concerning this clonotype: Its antigen remains unknown.

V gave up 1 base and J gave up 6 bases; unmatched junction bases: 5. Per germline, CDR1 LGHDT and CDR2 YNNKEL (reference sequence). The CDR3 is made up of 15 amino acids. The receptor was isolated from an adult who was a healthcare worker with PCR-confirmed SARS-CoV-2 infection or an uninfected control (not recorded which). Input material: whole blood. This sequence joins TRBV3-1 and TRBJ1-1, with 10 nucleotides matching TRBD1. This CDR3 reads CASSQVTGTGAEAFF. The CDR3 bases are TGTGCCAGCAGCCAAGTCACCGGGACAGGGGCTGAAGCTTTCTTT.